These 8 T cell receptor beta chains came from one sample sequenced in a study of blood T cell repertoires in COVID-19. This table comes from immunoSEQ multiplex PCR, and its TCRdb copy is limited to in-frame clones, with some not included. The table lists some 290,000 clones, roughly 90% of them singletons. The source material was peripheral blood. These receptors were obtained from a woman aged 25 to 39 with COVID-19, enrolled during active disease.

The chain carries TRBV5-6 and TRBJ2-7; 10 bases fit TRBD1. Germline assignment: CDR1 SGHDT and CDR2 YYEEEE. This CDR3 is 15 amino acids long. The V and J ends lost 0 bases and 7 bases, in that order; junction bases with no gene match: 7. The CDR3 DNA follows: TGTGCCAGCAGCTTGGAGGGACAGGGGCCAGGGGAGCAGTACTTC. Its protein is CASSLEGQGPGEQYF.

The chain couples TRBV12-3 or TRBV12-4 to TRBJ2-2; tentative D call: TRBD2 (5 bases). The length of the CDR3 is 12 residues. Trimming stripped 6 bases from V and 13 bases from J, with 15 bases between. Here the CDR3 reads CASSPAGRGLFF. CDR3 bases: TGTGCCAGCAGCCCCGCAGGCCGGGGGCTGTTTTTT.

The V gene is TRBV5-4, the J gene TRBJ2-2; TRBD2 might be the D (7 bases). The V and J ends lost 4 bases and 2 bases respectively, with 15 bases between them. This CDR3 comprises 16 residues. Germline CDR1 reads SGHNT; CDR2 reads YYREEE (reference sequence). The CDR3 DNA follows: TGTGCCAGCAGCGTCCCCCGGGGGGCAAACACCGGGGAGCTGTTTTTT. It yields the protein CASSVPRGANTGELFF.

The chain has TRBV7-9 and TRBJ2-2; weak D call: TRBD1 (6 bases). The CDR3 totals 15 residues. Germline V lookup: CDR1 SEHNR, CDR2 FQNEAQ (reference sequence). V lost 5 bases and J 0 bases, leaving 10 bases between the germline ends. CDR3 loop: CASSPWTANTGELFF. In nucleotides, the CDR3 is TGTGCCAGCAGCCCATGGACAGCGAACACCGGGGAGCTGTTTTTT.

The chain has TRBV6-6 and TRBJ2-5; a possible D gene is TRBD2 (7 bases). CDR3 size: 15 residues. The ends were cut back, 7 bases at V and 1 base at J, with 16 bases in the middle. CDR1 is MNHNY and CDR2 is SVGAGI in the germline V gene (reference sequence). CDR3 sequence (DNA): TGTGCCAGCAAGAGGTTGGCGGGGGCCCAAGAGACCCAGTACTTC. This codes for CASKRLAGAQETQYF.

This clone was counted only a few times. The sample carries other DNA sequences with the same CDR3. V and J are TRBV28 and TRBJ2-2; D is perhaps TRBD1 (6 bases). Looked up from germline, CDR1 is MDHEN and CDR2 is SYDVKM. Trimming removed 2 bases at V and 5 bases at J, with 6 bases between. The CDR3 runs to 13 residues. CDR3 sequence reads: CASSLRGTGELFF. CDR3 sequence (DNA): TGTGCCAGCAGTTTAAGGGGGACCGGGGAGCTGTTTTTT.

A single count supports this clone. The J gene is TRBJ2-7, the V gene TRBV10-3; 9 bases agree with TRBD1. The V gene end was trimmed by 6 bases and the J gene end by 2 bases; junction bases not matched to a gene: 8. The CDR3 consists of 15 residues. CDR1 and CDR2 (germline): ENHRY, SYGVKD. The CDR3 reads CAIREDRGRAYEQYF. The CDR3 DNA reads as TGTGCCATCAGAGAGGACAGGGGTCGGGCCTACGAGCAGTACTTC.

The rearrangement joins TRBV11-2 to TRBJ1-1; a possible D gene is TRBD1 (5 bases). This CDR3 has 13 amino acids. Between the trimmed V and J ends, which lost 0 bases and 7 bases, there was a span of 9 bases. The V gene's germline CDR1 is SGHAT and CDR2 FQNNGV. The CDR3 coding sequence is TGTGCCAGCAGCTTAGAGATGGGGCTTGAAGCTTTCTTT. It translates to CASSLEMGLEAFF.